What follows are 5 T cell receptor beta chains derived from one specimen sequenced in a study of shared clonotypes between healthy human individuals. Here immunoSEQ multiplex PCR was the method, and the copy in TCRdb shows in-frame clones only, minus some. The data show roughly 2,000,000 clones, with about 95% seen just once and 1.2% held by the top ten. Naive CD8 populations comprised CD45RO-negative cells positively selected for CCR7, excluding terminally differentiated effector memory CD45RA+ cells. The material sequenced was naive CD8+ T cells sorted from blood. Source of these receptors: a man younger than 35 in good health.

Only one count was recorded for this clone. V is TRBV28 and J is TRBJ2-3; 11 bases are shared with TRBD2. The CDR3 has 20 amino acids. The V gene's germline CDR1 is MDHEN and CDR2 SYDVKM. V shed 3 bases, J shed 3 bases, and the junction held 17 bases outside the gene matches. In DNA form, the CDR3 reads TGTGCCAGCAGTTTTTCGCCCGGGATACGGGCTAGCGGGAGGACAGATACGCAGTATTTT. Its protein product is CASSFSPGIRASGRTDTQYF.

The chain links TRBV7-9 to TRBJ2-1, with 8 bases fitting TRBD1. Losses at the gene ends were 1 base for V and 8 bases for J; bases not matched to a gene: 4. Germline CDR1 is SEHNR and CDR2 is FQNEAQ (reference sequence). The CDR3 runs 14 residues. The CDR3 region is CASSLVQGADEQFF. The CDR3 DNA reads as TGTGCCAGCAGCTTAGTCCAGGGGGCCGATGAGCAGTTCTTC.

This clone was seen only once. Other nucleotide sequences from this sample produce the same CDR3. The genes are TRBV6-1 and TRBJ2-7; D possibly uses TRBD1 or TRBD2 (5 bases each). CDR1 and CDR2 (germline): MNHNS, SASEGT. V was cut by 4 bases and J by 0 bases, with 13 bases left in between. The CDR3 is 15 residues long. The CDR3 here is CASSVTGHPSYEQYF. For the CDR3, the DNA is TGTGCCAGCAGTGTCACGGGGCACCCCTCCTACGAGCAGTACTTC.

The chain uses TRBV5-6 and TRBJ2-7; 7 bases fit TRBD1. The CDR3 runs 14 residues. From germline, CDR1 is SGHDT and CDR2 YYEEEE. V was clipped by 4 bases and J by 0 bases; unmatched bases: 4. The CDR3 is CASSRDSPSYEQYF. DNA of the CDR3: TGTGCCAGCAGCCGGGACAGTCCCTCCTACGAGCAGTACTTC.

Comment on this clone: Other DNA sequences of this sample code for an identical CDR3. V is TRBV2 and J is TRBJ2-2, with D unresolved. Germline V gene data show CDR1 as SNHLY and CDR2 as FYNNEI. V dropped 0 bases and J dropped 8 bases, with 7 bases sitting between them. The CDR3 consists of 13 residues. The CDR3 loop reads CASSEASTGELFF. CDR3 in DNA: TGTGCCAGCAGTGAAGCCAGCACGGGGGAGCTGTTTTTT.